This entry lists 10 T cell receptor beta chains sequenced from one sample in a study of blood T cell repertoires in COVID-19. Here immunoSEQ multiplex PCR was the method, and the copy in TCRdb shows in-frame clones only, minus some. The sample includes 90,000 to 100,000 clones, around 85% seen only once; the top ten take roughly 12%. Source material: peripheral blood. These receptors were collected from a human donor in a cohort sampled during active COVID-19.

The chain recombines TRBV7-2 with TRBJ2-7; possible D gene TRBD1, 5 bases. The germline CDR1 and CDR2 sequences are SGHTA and FQGNSA. V lost 2 bases and J 5 bases, leaving 7 bases between the germline ends. This CDR3 is 12 amino acids long. CDR3: CASSLRGHEQYF. In DNA form, the CDR3 reads TGTGCCAGCAGCTTAAGGGGTCACGAGCAGTACTTC.

The rearrangement links TRBV18 to TRBJ1-3; D gene unclear. Looked up from germline, CDR1 is KGHSH and CDR2 is LQKENI. V was pared by 3 bases and J by 4 bases, with 19 bases between. This CDR3 contains 17 residues. The CDR3 region has the DNA TGTGCCAGCTCACCCTCGTCGAGATCCCAGGCCGGAAACACCATATATTTT. Amino acids: CASSPSSRSQAGNTIYF.

V gene TRBV6-5 combines with J gene TRBJ1-2; D unresolved. V was shortened by 6 bases and J by 4 bases, with 12 bases between the two germline ends. Germline loops: CDR1 MNHEY, CDR2 SVGAGI. The CDR3 consists of 13 residues. CDR3 nucleotides: TGTGCCAGCAGCTCACATAAATTCTATGGCTACACCTTC. Translated: CASSSHKFYGYTF.

This clone was recorded a few times. This chain joins TRBV7-2 and TRBJ2-3, with TRBD1 identical over 7 bases. Germline V lookup: CDR1 SGHTA, CDR2 FQGNSA. Trimming removed 1 base from V and 2 bases from J; junction bases left unmatched: 6. The CDR3 covers 16 residues. The CDR3 loop is CASSLVGGSSTDTQYF. In DNA, the CDR3 is TGTGCCAGCAGCTTAGTAGGGGGCAGCTCCACAGATACGCAGTATTTT.

The genes are TRBV19 and TRBJ2-7; the D is unclear. CDR1 LNHDA and CDR2 SQIVND come from the germline V gene (reference sequence). V lost 1 base, J lost 0 bases, and 10 bases lay in between. The CDR3 extends over 15 amino acids. The DNA of the CDR3 is TGTGCCAGTAGTATAGTACACAGTTACTCCTACGAGCAGTACTTC. This encodes CASSIVHSYSYEQYF. Complete variable domain (other parts from reference TRBV19 and TRBJ2-7): DGGITQSPKYLFRKEGQNVTLSCEQNLNHDAMYWYRQDPGQGLRLIYYSQIVNDFQKGDIAEGYSVSREKKESFPLTVTSAQKNPTAFYLCASSIVHSYSYEQYFGPGTRLTVT.

The rearrangement links TRBV6-2 or TRBV6-3 to TRBJ2-1; D is perhaps TRBD2 (5 bases). Trimming pared 4 bases from V and 4 bases from J, leaving 14 bases between. The CDR3 is 15 amino acids. Germline V gives CDR1 MNHEY, CDR2 SVGEGT. The CDR3 region has the DNA TGTGCCAGCAGTTTTATTGGGCGGAGGTACAATGAGCAGTTCTTC. Encoded protein: CASSFIGRRYNEQFF.

The rearrangement joins TRBV6-1 to TRBJ2-2; TRBD2 is a possible D gene (5 bases). Trimming took 2 bases from V and 0 from J, leaving 7 bases between them. CDR3 size: 15 residues. Per the germline V gene, CDR1 is MNHNS and CDR2 is SASEGT. CDR3 sequence reads: CASSEPGANTGELFF. CDR3 nucleotides: TGTGCCAGCAGTGAACCCGGGGCGAACACCGGGGAGCTGTTTTTT.

The sample holds a few counts of this clone. The chain recombines TRBV9 with TRBJ2-7; the match to TRBD1 covers 9 bases. CDR1 SGDLS and CDR2 YYNGEE come from the germline V gene. With 0 bases clipped from V and 3 bases from J, the junction kept 1 base outside the gene matches. This CDR3 has 14 amino acids. The CDR3 protein is CASSVGDRDYEQYF. CDR3 DNA: TGTGCCAGCAGCGTAGGGGACAGGGACTACGAGCAGTACTTC.

CDR3 region: CASSDSTSGGESYNEQFF. Written as DNA, the CDR3 is TGTGCCAGCAGTGACTCAACTAGCGGGGGGGAATCTTACAATGAGCAGTTCTTC. The chain uses TRBV6-4 and TRBJ2-1, with 13 bases lining up with TRBD2. The CDR3 has 18 residues. Germline CDR1 and CDR2: MRHNA and SNTAGT. The junction had 6 bases not matched to a gene; V was cut back by 0 bases and J by 4 bases.

The chain is built from TRBV9 and TRBJ1-6; possibly TRBD1 for D (6 bases). The CDR3 covers 14 residues. V shed 4 bases and J shed 7 bases, with 12 bases lying between them. Germline CDR1 is SGDLS and CDR2 is YYNGEE. This CDR3 is CASSIEGENSPLHF. CDR3 nucleotides: TGTGCCAGCAGCATAGAGGGGGAGAATTCACCCCTCCACTTT.